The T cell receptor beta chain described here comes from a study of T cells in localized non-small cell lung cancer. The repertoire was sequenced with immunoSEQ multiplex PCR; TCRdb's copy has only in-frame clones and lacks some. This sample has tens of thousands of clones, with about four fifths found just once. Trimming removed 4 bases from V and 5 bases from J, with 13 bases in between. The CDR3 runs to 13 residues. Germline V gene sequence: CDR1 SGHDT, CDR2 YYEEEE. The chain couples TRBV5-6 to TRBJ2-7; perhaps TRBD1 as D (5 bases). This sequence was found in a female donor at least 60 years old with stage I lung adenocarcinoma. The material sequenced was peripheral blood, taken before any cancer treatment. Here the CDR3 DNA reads TGTGCCAGCAGCCCCACCGACAGACACGAGCAGTACTTC. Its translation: CASSPTDRHEQYF.